The clone carrying this T cell receptor (beta chain) has more than one count but fewer than ten. The data derive from a study of blood T cell repertoires in COVID-19. About the study: The samples span acute and convalescent COVID-19 from the United States, Italy and Spain. The analysed material was cDNA or gDNA that came from T cells, B-cell-depleted T cells, or PBMCs.

This CDR3 region has 12 residues. Methods used by the authors: Nucleated cell counts were estimated from reference gene primer amplification. Assay: immunoSEQ multiplex PCR; the TCRdb copy retains only in-frame clones and omits some. Clone size and the V and J calls come from that table; the DNA yielded D and trimming. The table includes 230,000 or so clones, roughly four fifths detected once. This chain joins TRBV21-1 and TRBJ2-7; the table assigns TRBD1, which was not confirmed against the DNA. TRBV21-1 is given as a pseudogene. The sequenced sample consisted of peripheral blood. The sequence derives from a man in his fifties with active or convalescent COVID-19. CDR3 DNA sequence: TGTGCCAGCAGCACCACAGGGCGCGAGCAGTACTTC. It yields the protein CASSTTGREQYF.